The clone carrying this T cell receptor beta chain has a handful of counts. Each TRB amplification used roughly 220-550 ng of genomic DNA from blood. TRB rearrangements were amplified by multiplex PCR with BIOMED2 TRB-A/B primers. TCRdb re-analysed the multiplex PCR reads in MiXCR, keeping a single row per CDR3 protein. Of around 12,000 distinct CDR3 sequences in the sample, around 31% are singletons; the top ten hold around an eighth. These data are taken from a study of T and B cells in COVID-19 patients. Source material: blood. The clonotype comes from a human donor with active COVID-19.

The CDR3 here is CASSPNGGTGRETQYF. Here the CDR3 DNA reads TGTGCCAGCAGTCCCAACGGTGGGACAGGGCGAGAGACCCAGTACTTC. The genes are TRBV18 and TRBJ2-5; 9 bases align to TRBD1. V trimming: 8 bases; J trimming: 4 bases; junction bases outside the gene matches: 14. Per the germline V gene, CDR1 is KGHSH and CDR2 is LQKENI. The CDR3 covers 16 residues.